This T cell receptor beta chain was documented in a study of T cell changes during pregnancy in multiple sclerosis. TCRdb's copy holds only in-frame clones and misses some; the assay was immunoSEQ multiplex PCR. The data show 45,000 to 50,000 clones, about 90% seen once. The length of the CDR3 is 12 residues. CDR1 MNHNS and CDR2 SASEGT come from the germline V gene. V was clipped by 4 bases and J by 10 bases, with 12 bases between them. The source was CD4+ T cells from peripheral blood mononuclear cells, collected in the second trimester of pregnancy. The chain uses TRBV6-1 and TRBJ2-3; D is unclear. This receptor was taken from a female donor in good health, enrolled as a control in a pregnancy study. This CDR3 reads CASSGVFFSQYF. The CDR3 DNA reads as TGTGCCAGCAGTGGAGTCTTTTTCTCGCAGTATTTT.